The TCR beta chain described here comes from a study of cytomegalovirus exposure and HLA in healthy donors (dated by TCRdb to 2015 to 2018). About the investigation overall: An earlier analysis of more than 550 of the donors reported approximately 280 Gb of sequence data and 95 million to 120 million unique TCR beta sequences obtained from roughly 180 million T cells. The study used immunosequencing to profile the T cell repertoires of under 700 subjects and linked those repertoires to cytomegalovirus serostatus. In the later analysis, no new phenotypic data were used to find candidate immune exposures; instead, reliance was placed on TCR beta sequences and their occurrence across donors. In a later analysis, previously published TCR beta repertoires from several hundred donors were re-analyzed and high-resolution HLA genotyping was added so that TCR occurrence patterns could be studied. Of the roughly 400 genotyped donors, 75% to 85% were placed in the genetic ancestry cluster associated with self-reported Caucasian donors. The number of donors typed differed by locus, with about 620-630 for A, B, C, DRB1 and DQB1, roughly 550 for DQA1, 600 to 610 for DPA1, and around 430 for DPB1. An earlier analysis of fewer than 750 of the donors used high-throughput TCR beta sequencing to judge whether each TCR beta V gene segment behaved as functional or pseudogenic. To predict cytomegalovirus infection status, the study combined high-throughput TCR immunosequencing, statistical association of individual TCRs with disease status, and machine learning. Roughly 300 gigabases of sequencing data and around 80 million unique TCR sequences made up an early release that covered over 550 HLA-typed donors. HLA typing included class I and class II loci at four-digit resolution. Five DR-DQ haplotypes were handled as single units for association and clustering because linkage in the cohort was strong. Every repertoire in the discovery cohort had been generated on one and the same sequencing platform. Donor age, sex, ethnicity and CMV serostatus were compiled alongside the repertoire data. In addition to the first cohort of approximately 650 subjects, a separate validation cohort of 130 or so different subjects was used. Genome-wide SNP genotypes for about 60% of the 666 donors were used in a later genetic analysis, which treated that subset as a discovery cohort. Among 300 to 500 genotyped donors of the cohort, an average of around 220,000 unique TCR beta nucleotide sequences was sequenced per donor, of which roughly 18% were non-productive. The aim of the study was to test whether cataloging public T cell receptors could identify signatures of past pathogen exposure.

The paper as a whole reports these results and caveats: In a later genetic analysis, a missense DCLRE1C variant was associated with V-gene and J-gene trimming of TCR beta chains, and the association was replicated in an independent cohort. Correlated functional status among segregating V segments might reflect linkage disequilibrium, but an unknown experimental factor could not be ruled out. It was suggested by the authors that the approach could potentially be generalized to other disease states and immunological phenotypes. The sequencing pipeline was judged likely to have produced a cluster of highly shared sequence variants as a technical artifact. Assigning TCR associations to individual alleles was difficult when HLA alleles, especially DR and DQ, strongly co-occurred. Roughly uniform sequencing depth across donors was assumed in presence/absence analyses, although this assumption may not hold. A further reported finding was that TCR beta sequences accurately predicted the HLA-A and HLA-B alleles for most subjects in the first cohort. The 87-base-pair reads could not distinguish some IMGT-functional V segments, including TRBV6-2 and TRBV6-3, so those segments were excluded. HLA typing was unavailable for some donors at each locus, so association tests used only the typed subset. According to a later analysis, parvovirus B19, influenza, CMV and Epstein-Barr virus appeared linked to several top co-occurrence clusters. While some public TCRs were present in many individuals, most TCR sequences turned up only very rarely across donors. In a later analysis, HLA-associated TCR beta chains showed more clonal expansion and lower generation probabilities than non-associated chains that were equally common. Compared with the roughly 670-donor mean, donors in an Asian-associated ancestry cluster had fewer N-insertions in productive TCRs, according to a later genetic analysis. Immune exposure information for the cohort was limited to CMV serostatus. A later analysis found that most CMV-associated TCR beta chains appeared HLA-restricted, with HLA associations seemingly driven largely by CMV exposure. In an earlier analysis of a few hundred of the donors, most TCR beta V segments were observed in productive rearrangements about 90% or about 30% of the time, broadly matching IMGT annotations. In a later analysis, around 17,000 TCR beta sequences were associated with specific HLA alleles at a false discovery rate of 0.05. Only TCR beta chains were sequenced in this cohort, and the absence of alpha or paired-chain data limited detectable features. Three of the identified cytomegalovirus-associated TCR beta chains were confirmed in vitro to be specific for cytomegalovirus antigens. About 15 rarely observed V segments, including chromosome 9 orphons, were excluded from the earlier analysis of a few hundred of the donors because counts were too low. In both the original and validation cohorts, the classifier was reported to diagnose cytomegalovirus status with high specificity and sensitivity. In a later analysis, TCR association rates were found to vary across HLA loci, with the most associated TCRs seen for DRB1 alleles and the fewest for HLA-C alleles. A total of 150 or so TCR beta chains were listed by the study as associated with cytomegalovirus.

The cohort consisted of approximately 690 healthy bone marrow donors. Cohort members were all nominally healthy when sampled, although unrecorded immune exposures were likely present. The donor tested CMV seronegative, placing the donor among the 300 to 450 seronegative members of the cohort. Each donor provided a peripheral blood sample, and peripheral blood mononuclear cells were used for TCR beta sequencing. The Qiagen DNeasy Blood Extraction Kit was used to extract genomic DNA from the blood cell samples. The junction shows trimming of 3 bases on V and 2 bases on J, and the gene matches do not reach 6 bases of it. CDR1 and CDR2 were assigned from the germline V gene as SGHAT and FQNNGV. The CDR3, from cysteine to phenylalanine, totals 15 residues. Only CDR3 DNA is held: 45 bases, read in frame from base 1. Library construction relied on the immunoSEQ multiplex PCR assay. For the multiplex PCR, a mixture combining 60 forward primers for TCR Vbeta segments and 13 reverse primers for TCR Jbeta segments was used. A multiplex PCR assay on genomic DNA amplified the CDR3 region of rearranged TCR beta genes. The amplified TCR beta libraries were sequenced on the Illumina HiSeq System as 87-base-pair reads. As for the authors' bioinformatics: In a later analysis, tens of millions of unique TCR beta chains were counted across the approximately 640 repertoires, and about 10 million of these chains were shared by at least two donors. Raw reads were error-corrected and collapsed into unique sequences with a nearest-neighbor algorithm that merged closely related sequences to remove PCR and sequencing errors. To assign V, D and J gene segments, CDR3 sequences were aligned to IMGT reference sequences. For a sequence to be retained, a match of at least six nucleotides to both a V gene segment and a J gene segment was required. A rearrangement was called productive if the CDR3 had no stop codons and remained in frame with V and J, and every other rearrangement was called non-productive. Following IMGT convention, CDR3 was defined as the stretch from the second conserved V-encoded cysteine up to the conserved J-encoded phenylalanine. The earlier analysis of 500 to 600 of the donors excluded sequences that lacked an unambiguous match to a single V gene segment. An earlier analysis of about 600 of the donors called V segments functional above 56.7% productive rearrangements and segregating when the between-donor standard deviation exceeded 5%. A statistical classification framework was built for diagnosing cytomegalovirus status from the catalog of TCR beta chain sequences. In a later analysis, TCR nucleotide sequences were compared against IMGT/GENE-DB human TR gene sequences so that V and J genes could be assigned. A later analysis assigned CDR3 sequences and most-parsimonious VDJ recombination scenarios with the TCRdist pipeline. In a later analysis, each TCR beta chain was defined by its CDR3 amino acid sequence together with its V-gene family, and reads without a unique V-gene family were excluded. A later analysis removed 550 to 650 highly shared, low-generation-probability nucleotide sequences to deal with suspected cross-contamination and a sequencing artifact. For each public chain, a later analysis derived a clonal expansion index from normalized ranks of inferred template counts within each repertoire. In a later analysis, generation probabilities were computed with a VDJ recombination model fitted to out-of-frame rearrangements, and the resulting probabilities were checked against IGoR. In a later analysis, TCR-TCR, TCR-HLA and TCR-CMV co-occurrence was scored with hypergeometric tests, and a repertoire-size bias correction was applied to TCR pairs. In a later analysis, false discovery rates were estimated by permuting HLA or CMV assignments 20 times. A later analysis grouped co-occurring TCRs with DBSCAN, adding TCRdist sequence similarity when clustering within HLA-allele-positive subsets. Repertoires with fewer than 30,000 or more than 120,000 public chains were left out of co-occurrence clustering, as were five repertoires with anomalous nucleotide sharing. TCRdb provides this immuneACCESS table in a form limited to in-frame rearrangements. Some clones are lacking; in checked studies, under half of them reflect an unresolved V gene, and why the rest are absent is not known. That table supplies the V and J calls and clone size; D and trimming were determined from the DNA. This sample comprises around 170,000 clones, 78% of them detected only once. The ten largest clonotypes hold approximately 1.5% of the sample.

With respect to this clone: Its cognate antigen has yet to be identified. Base qualities are missing; no much larger clone stands one base away. Different DNA sequences within this sample yield the same CDR3.

Source material: PBMCs. The chain couples TRBV11-2 to TRBJ2-7, with 8 middle bases fitting TRBD1. The receptor's source is a male donor in good health and CMV-seronegative. CDR3 protein: CASSLGDRGAYEQYF. The nucleotide sequence reads as follows: TGTGCCAGCAGCTTGGGAGACAGGGGTGCCTACGAGCAGTACTTC.